This T cell receptor beta chain was recovered during a study of blood T cell repertoires in COVID-19. In the study overall: Acute and convalescent COVID-19 specimens originated in the United States, Italy and Spain. The cDNA or gDNA used as material had been derived from T cells, B-cell-depleted T cells, or PBMCs.

In the original analysis: Amplification of reference gene primers provided the estimated nucleated cell counts. Profiling relied on immunoSEQ multiplex PCR, and the TCRdb table lists in-frame clones only, not all of them. The D gene and trimming were derived from the DNA, and the V and J assignments and clone size from that table. The sample records around 100,000 clones, almost 80% being singletons. CDR3 length equals 15 residues. Germline loops: CDR1 SGHRS, CDR2 YFSETQ. V lost 0 bases, J lost 0 bases, and 9 bases lay in between. V gene TRBV5-1 combines with J gene TRBJ1-2, with D possibly matching TRBD1 (6 bases). This receptor was taken from a man in his 70s with active or convalescent COVID-19. The source material was peripheral blood. CDR3 bases: TGCGCCAGCAGCTTGGCCAGGACAGCTAACTATGGCTACACCTTC. Its protein product is CASSLARTANYGYTF.